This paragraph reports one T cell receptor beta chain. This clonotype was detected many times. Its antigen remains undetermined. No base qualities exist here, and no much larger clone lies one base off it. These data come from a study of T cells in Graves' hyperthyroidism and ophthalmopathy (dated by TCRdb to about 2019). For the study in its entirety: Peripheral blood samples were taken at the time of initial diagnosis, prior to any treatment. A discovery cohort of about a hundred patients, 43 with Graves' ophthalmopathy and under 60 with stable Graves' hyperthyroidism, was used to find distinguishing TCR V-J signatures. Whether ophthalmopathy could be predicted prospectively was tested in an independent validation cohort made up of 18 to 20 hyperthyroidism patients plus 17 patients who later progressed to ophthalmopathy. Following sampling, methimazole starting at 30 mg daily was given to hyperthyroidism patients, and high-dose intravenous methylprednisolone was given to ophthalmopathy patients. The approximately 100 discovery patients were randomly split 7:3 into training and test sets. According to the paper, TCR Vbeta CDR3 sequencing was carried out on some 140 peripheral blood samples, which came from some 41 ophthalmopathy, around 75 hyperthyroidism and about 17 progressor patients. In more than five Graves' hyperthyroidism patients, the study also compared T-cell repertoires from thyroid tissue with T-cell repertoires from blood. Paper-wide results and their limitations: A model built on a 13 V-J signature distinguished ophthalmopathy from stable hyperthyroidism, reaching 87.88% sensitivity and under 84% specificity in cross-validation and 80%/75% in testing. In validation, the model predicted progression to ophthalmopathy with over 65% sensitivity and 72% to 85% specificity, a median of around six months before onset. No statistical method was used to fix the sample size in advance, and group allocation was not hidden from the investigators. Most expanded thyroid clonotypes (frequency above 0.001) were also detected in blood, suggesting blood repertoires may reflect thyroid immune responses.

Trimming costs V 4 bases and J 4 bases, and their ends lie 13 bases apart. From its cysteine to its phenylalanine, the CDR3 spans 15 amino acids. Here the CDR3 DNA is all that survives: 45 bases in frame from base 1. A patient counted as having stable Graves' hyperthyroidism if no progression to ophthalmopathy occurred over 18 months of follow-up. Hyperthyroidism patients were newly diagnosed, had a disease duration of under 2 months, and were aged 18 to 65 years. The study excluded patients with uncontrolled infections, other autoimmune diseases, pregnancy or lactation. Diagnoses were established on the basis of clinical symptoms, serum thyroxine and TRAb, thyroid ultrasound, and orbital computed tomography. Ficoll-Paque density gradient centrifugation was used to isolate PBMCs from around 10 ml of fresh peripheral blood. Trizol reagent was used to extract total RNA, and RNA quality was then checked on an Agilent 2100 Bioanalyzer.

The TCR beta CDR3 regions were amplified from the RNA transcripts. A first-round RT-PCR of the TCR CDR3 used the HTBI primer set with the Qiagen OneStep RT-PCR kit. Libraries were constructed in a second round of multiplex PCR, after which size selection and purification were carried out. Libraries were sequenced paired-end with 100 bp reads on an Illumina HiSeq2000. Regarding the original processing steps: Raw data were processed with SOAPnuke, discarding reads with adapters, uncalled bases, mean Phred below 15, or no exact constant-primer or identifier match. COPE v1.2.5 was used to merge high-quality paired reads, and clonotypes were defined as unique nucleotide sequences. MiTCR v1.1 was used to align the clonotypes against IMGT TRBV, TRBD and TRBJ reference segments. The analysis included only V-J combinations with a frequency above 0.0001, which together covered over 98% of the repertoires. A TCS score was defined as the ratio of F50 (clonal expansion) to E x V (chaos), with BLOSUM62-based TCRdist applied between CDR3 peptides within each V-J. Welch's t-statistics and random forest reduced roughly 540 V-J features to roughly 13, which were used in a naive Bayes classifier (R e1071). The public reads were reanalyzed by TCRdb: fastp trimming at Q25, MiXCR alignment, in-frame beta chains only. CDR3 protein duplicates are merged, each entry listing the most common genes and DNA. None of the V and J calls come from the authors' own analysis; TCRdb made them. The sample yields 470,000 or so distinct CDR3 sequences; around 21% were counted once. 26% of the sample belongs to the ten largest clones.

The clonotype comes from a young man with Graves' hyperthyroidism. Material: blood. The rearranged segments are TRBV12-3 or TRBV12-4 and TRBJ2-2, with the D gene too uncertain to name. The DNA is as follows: TGTGCCAGCAGTTCTATCCGCACAACCACCGGGGAGCTGTTTTTT. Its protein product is CASSSIRTTTGELFF.